Listed below are T cell receptor beta chains from one sample, sequenced in a study of blood T cell repertoires in COVID-19. Method: immunoSEQ multiplex PCR; TCRdb's copy keeps in-frame clones and lacks some. This sample carries roughly 150,000 clones, 70% to 90% of them seen once, and the ten largest clones take 5%. The material sequenced was peripheral blood. Every receptor here comes from a human donor in a cohort sampled during active COVID-19. Both conserved end residues are part of each CDR3. The D gene is left open where the match is weak. Clone size is given for some rows only: seen once, a few or many times, or a class if the clone is expanded.

once	NA	TRBV18	TRBJ1-6	TGTGCCAGCTCGACTGACAGCTCCAATTCACCCCTCCACTTT	CASSTDSSNSPLHF
NA	NA	TRBV7-2	TRBJ1-6	TGTGCCAGCAGCGCGGAAGGCTGGGTTAATTCACCCCTCCACTTT	CASSAEGWVNSPLHF
NA	TRBD2	TRBV6-2/TRBV6-3	TRBJ2-1	TGTGCCAGCAGTTACTCGCGGGGCCTGGGGACTAGCGGGAGCGATGAGCAGTTCTTC	CASSYSRGLGTSGSDEQFF
NA	NA	TRBV7-8	TRBJ1-1	TGTGCCAGCAGCTTTCCGAATGTAGGGGGAATGAACACTGAAGCTTTCTTT	CASSFPNVGGMNTEAFF
NA	TRBD1	TRBV28	TRBJ1-2	TGCTCTTCCGGCGGACAGGCCCGGACTAACTATGGCTACACCTTC	CSSGGQARTNYGYTF
NA	NA	TRBV19	TRBJ1-2	TGTGCCAGTCGTTCAACGGGGGAGTACCTGCGAGGCTACACCTTC	CASRSTGEYLRGYTF
NA	TRBD1	TRBV19	TRBJ1-2	TGTGCCAGTAGTAACGGCGGGACAGGGAACTATGGCTACACCTTC	CASSNGGTGNYGYTF
NA	NA	TRBV24-1	TRBJ1-5	TGTGCCACCAGTGAAGCAACAGGGATCAATCAGCCCCAGCATTTT	CATSEATGINQPQHF
once	TRBD2	TRBV11-2	TRBJ2-1	TGTGCCAGCAGCTTAGGGGTAGCGGGGCGGGAGCAGTTCTTC	CASSLGVAGREQFF
NA	TRBD1	TRBV28	TRBJ1-1	TGTGCCAGCAGCAAGGGGTACAGGGGAAGGGACACTGAAGCTTTCTTT	CASSKGYRGRDTEAFF
NA	NA	TRBV7-9	TRBJ1-3	TGTGCCAGCAGCCCAGGGTCTATCGGAAACACCATATATTTT	CASSPGSIGNTIYF
NA	TRBD2	TRBV6-5	TRBJ2-3	TGTGCCAGCAGTTACGCTGGACTAGCGGGGTGGGATACGCAGTATTTT	CASSYAGLAGWDTQYF
NA	TRBD1	TRBV18	TRBJ2-1	TGTGCCAGCTCACCGTCTGGGACAGCTAACAATGAGCAGTTCTTC	CASSPSGTANNEQFF
NA	NA	TRBV6-2/TRBV6-3	TRBJ2-5	TGTGCCAGCAGTTACGGGGGACTGGGGACGCGGGAGACCCAGTACTTC	CASSYGGLGTRETQYF
NA	TRBD1	TRBV7-8	TRBJ2-7	TGTGCCAGCAGCTTCGGGACAGGGGGAGTTGTGTACGAGCAGTACTTC	CASSFGTGGVVYEQYF
NA	NA	TRBV3-1/TRBV3-2	TRBJ1-1	TGTGCCAGCAGCCAAGTACGGACAGCACTTGAAGCTTTCTTT	CASSQVRTALEAFF
few	NA	TRBV29-1	TRBJ2-3	TGCAGCGTCGCCGCGGGTCACTCCACAGATACGCAGTATTTT	CSVAAGHSTDTQYF
NA	TRBD2	TRBV25-1	TRBJ2-1	TGTGCCAGCAGTGAACCGAGCGGGGGGACCAGCTCCTACAATGAGCAGTTCTTC	CASSEPSGGTSSYNEQFF
NA	TRBD1	TRBV19	TRBJ2-3	TGTGCCAGTAGTGAAGGGACAGGGAGAACAGATACGCAGTATTTT	CASSEGTGRTDTQYF
NA	TRBD2	TRBV19	TRBJ2-7	TGTGCCAGTAAGAGGACTAGCGGCTCCTACGAGCAGTACTTC	CASKRTSGSYEQYF
NA	TRBD1	TRBV5-1	TRBJ1-4	TGCGCCAGCAGCGCAACACAGGGGACTAATGAAAAACTGTTTTTT	CASSATQGTNEKLFF
NA	TRBD1	TRBV2	TRBJ2-3	TGTGCCAGCAGTGCCGACAGGGGGCGAGATACGCAGTATTTT	CASSADRGRDTQYF
few	NA	TRBV20-1	TRBJ2-7	TGCAGTGCTAGTCGTACCGGGTTCGATCAGTACTTC	CSASRTGFDQYF
once	NA	TRBV29-1	TRBJ1-4	TGCAGCGTTGAAGGGGTAGGCGGCGGCGGGAATGAAAAACTGTTTTTT	CSVEGVGGGGNEKLFF
NA	NA	TRBV5-1	TRBJ2-7	TGCGCCAGCAGCTGGTCTGGGGCGGAATACGAGCAGTACTTC	CASSWSGAEYEQYF
few	NA	TRBV7-2	TRBJ2-2	TGTGCCAGCAGCTGGGAGGTCCTCGGGGAGCTGTTTTTT	CASSWEVLGELFF
NA	NA	TRBV29-1	TRBJ1-5	TGCAGCGCCGGAGAACTAGATCAGCCCCAGCATTTT	CSAGELDQPQHF
NA	NA	TRBV5-6	TRBJ1-1	TGTGCCAGCAGCCCAGGGGCCCTGAACACTGAAGCTTTCTTT	CASSPGALNTEAFF
NA	NA	TRBV4-2	TRBJ2-3	TGTGCCAGCAGCCAAGGAAGCGGGACAGATACGCAGTATTTT	CASSQGSGTDTQYF
few	TRBD1	TRBV28	TRBJ1-4	TGTGCCAGCAGTTTACAGGCAGGGGGAGTGTTTTTT	CASSLQAGGVFF
once	NA	TRBV18	TRBJ2-7	TGTGCCAGCTCACCACCGAAGCAGAGGTACGAGCAGTACTTC	CASSPPKQRYEQYF
NA	NA	TRBV6-5	TRBJ2-3	TGTGCCAGCAGTTCAATTGGGCTAGCGATACAGTATTTT	CASSSIGLAIQYF
NA	NA	TRBV6-4	TRBJ2-3	TGTGCCAGCACGGGGAACAGGGAGAAAGGCACAGATACGCAGTATTTT	CASTGNREKGTDTQYF
NA	TRBD2	TRBV7-2	TRBJ2-7	TGTGCCAGCAGCGCACTAGCGGGGCCGTCCTACGAGCAGTACTTC	CASSALAGPSYEQYF
NA	NA	TRBV5-1	TRBJ1-1	TGCGCCAGCAGCTTGGTGTCAGCCTGGGAGCGGAACACTGAAGCTTTCTTT	CASSLVSAWERNTEAFF
NA	TRBD1	TRBV27	TRBJ2-7	TGTGCCAGCAGTTCCCTCAGGGGGCGATTCTCCTACGAGCAGTACTTC	CASSSLRGRFSYEQYF
NA	NA	TRBV9	TRBJ1-1	TGTGCCAGCAGCGTAGCTCCCAGGGTGAACACTGAAGCTTTCTTT	CASSVAPRVNTEAFF
NA	NA	TRBV28	TRBJ1-2	TGTGCCAGCAGTTTGGAACAGGTCTATGGCTACACCTTC	CASSLEQVYGYTF
once	NA	TRBV30	TRBJ1-4	TGTGCCTGGAGTAGGGTCGGGGGGAATGAAAAACTGTTTTTT	CAWSRVGGNEKLFF
NA	NA	TRBV5-1	TRBJ2-3	TGCGCCAGCAGCCACCGGGAAGCCGCGTTTTCTAGCACAGATACGCAGTATTTT	CASSHREAAFSSTDTQYF
NA	NA	TRBV5-6	TRBJ1-5	TGTGCCAGCAGCTCTGGAGGTCAGCCCCAGCATTTT	CASSSGGQPQHF
NA	TRBD2	TRBV27	TRBJ2-7	TGTGCCAGCAGTCCTGAGACTAGCGCAGCCTACGAGCAGTACTTC	CASSPETSAAYEQYF
NA	NA	TRBV7-8	TRBJ1-2	TGTGCCAGCAGCTTAGTTCGGCAGGGGAACTATGGCTACACCTTC	CASSLVRQGNYGYTF
few	NA	TRBV6-5	TRBJ1-6	TGTGCCAGCAGTAACGGGGGGGGTAATTCACCCCTCCACTTT	CASSNGGGNSPLHF
NA	TRBD2	TRBV5-1	TRBJ2-7	TGCGCCAGCAGCAGTAGCGGGGCTTATGCTTACGAGCAGTACTTC	CASSSSGAYAYEQYF
NA	TRBD1	TRBV7-9	TRBJ1-2	TGTGCCAGCAGCTTAGGGCAGGGGGCGCCTGGCTACACCTTC	CASSLGQGAPGYTF
NA	TRBD2	TRBV27	TRBJ2-1	TGTGCCAGCAGGGCGGGGGGACCCAATGAGCAGTTCTTC	CASRAGGPNEQFF
NA	TRBD2	TRBV30	TRBJ2-3	TGTGCCTGGGAGGGCGGGACTAGCGGATACACAGATACGCAGTATTTT	CAWEGGTSGYTDTQYF
NA	TRBD1	TRBV28	TRBJ1-1	TGTGCCAGCTCCCTCGTATGGACAGGGAGGAACACTGAAGCTTTCTTT	CASSLVWTGRNTEAFF
NA	TRBD1	TRBV6-5	TRBJ1-5	TGTGCCAGCAACTCCCGGACAGGGAACCAGCCCCAGCATTTT	CASNSRTGNQPQHF
NA	NA	TRBV6-2/TRBV6-3	TRBJ1-6	TGTGCCAGCAGTTACCCGTCAGGGTTGGGTTCACCCCTCCACTTT	CASSYPSGLGSPLHF
NA	TRBD1	TRBV6-6	TRBJ2-7	TGTGCCAGCAGAAGGACAGGGTTGGGCGAGCAGTACTTC	CASRRTGLGEQYF
few	NA	TRBV7-9	TRBJ2-6	TGTGCCAGCAGCCACAGGGAGCCTCGTACTCTTGGGGCCAACGTCCTGACTTTC	CASSHREPRTLGANVLTF
NA	NA	TRBV3-1/TRBV3-2	TRBJ1-4	TGTGCCAGCAGCCCTCAGACAGGTTCTAATGAAAAACTGTTTTTT	CASSPQTGSNEKLFF
NA	NA	TRBV11-2	TRBJ1-2	TGTGCCAGCAGCTTAGACTCAGGGGACCTCTATGGCTACACCTTC	CASSLDSGDLYGYTF
NA	TRBD1	TRBV9	TRBJ1-2	TGTGCCAGCAGCGCCCGGACAGGGGGTAACTATGGCTACACCTTC	CASSARTGGNYGYTF
NA	TRBD1	TRBV5-1	TRBJ1-2	TGCGCCAGCAGCTTGAGGACAGGGACTAACTATGGCTACACCTTC	CASSLRTGTNYGYTF
once	NA	TRBV7-2	TRBJ1-5	TGTGCCAGCAGGAGTGAGGGGACAAATGAACATCAGCCCCAGCATTTT	CASRSEGTNEHQPQHF
NA	NA	TRBV9	TRBJ1-1	TGTGCCAGCGGGGGGGCGTACACTGAAGCTTTCTTT	CASGGAYTEAFF
NA	NA	TRBV12-3/TRBV12-4	TRBJ2-1	TGTGCCAGCAGTCCTACGGGGGAACAGTTCTTC	CASSPTGEQFF